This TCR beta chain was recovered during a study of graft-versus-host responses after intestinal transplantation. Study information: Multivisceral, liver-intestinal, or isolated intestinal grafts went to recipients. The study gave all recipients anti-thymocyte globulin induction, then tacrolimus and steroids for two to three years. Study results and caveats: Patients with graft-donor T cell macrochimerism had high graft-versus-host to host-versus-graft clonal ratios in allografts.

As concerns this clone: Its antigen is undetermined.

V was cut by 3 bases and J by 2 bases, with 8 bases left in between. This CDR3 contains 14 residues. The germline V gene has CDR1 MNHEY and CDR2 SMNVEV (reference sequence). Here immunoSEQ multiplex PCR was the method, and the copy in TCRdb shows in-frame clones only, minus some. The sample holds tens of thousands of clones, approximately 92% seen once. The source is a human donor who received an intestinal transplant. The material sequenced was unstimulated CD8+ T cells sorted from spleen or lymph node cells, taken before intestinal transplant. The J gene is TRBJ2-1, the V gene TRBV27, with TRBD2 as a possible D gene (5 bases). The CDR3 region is CASSLPGAYNEQFF. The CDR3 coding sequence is TGTGCCAGCAGTTTGCCCGGGGCCTACAATGAGCAGTTCTTC.